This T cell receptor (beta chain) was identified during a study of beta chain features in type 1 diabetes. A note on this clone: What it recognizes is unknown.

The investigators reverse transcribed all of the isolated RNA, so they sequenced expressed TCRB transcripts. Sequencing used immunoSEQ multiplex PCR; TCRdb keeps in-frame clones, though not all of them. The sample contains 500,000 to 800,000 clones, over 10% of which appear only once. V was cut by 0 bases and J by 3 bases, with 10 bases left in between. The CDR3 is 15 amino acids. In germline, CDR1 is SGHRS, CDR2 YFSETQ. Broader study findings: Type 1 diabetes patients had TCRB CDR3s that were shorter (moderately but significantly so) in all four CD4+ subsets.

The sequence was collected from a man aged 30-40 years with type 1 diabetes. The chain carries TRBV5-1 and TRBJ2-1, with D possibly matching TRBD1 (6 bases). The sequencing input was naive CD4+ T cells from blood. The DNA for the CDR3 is TGCGCCAGCAGCTTGGACAGGGAATTCTACAATGAGCAGTTCTTC. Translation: CASSLDREFYNEQFF. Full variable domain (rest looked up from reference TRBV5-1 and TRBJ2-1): KAGVTQTPRYLIKTRGQQVTLSCSPISGHRSVSWYQQTPGQGLQFLFEYFSETQRNKGNFPGRFSGRQFSNSRSEMNVSTLELGDSALYLCASSLDREFYNEQFFGPGTRLTVL.